The 25 T cell receptor delta chains presented below share a single source sample, sequenced in a study of human gamma delta and Vdelta1 T cells. TCRdb redid the clone calls on the PCR reads with CATT. This sample yields approximately 7,000 delta-chain clones, of which about 40% are seen a single time; about 6% belongs to the top ten. Antigens for these TCRs are unknown. The sample consisted of Vdelta1 gamma-delta T cells from blood grown in culture (DOT cells). Source of these receptors: a human donor in good health.

V gene TRDV1 combines with J gene TRDJ1, with a possible D match to TRDD3 (5 bases). The CDR3 is 18 residues long. V was trimmed by 6 bases and J by 1 base, leaving 24 bases between them. From germline, CDR1 is TSWWSYY and CDR2 QGS. CDR3 coding DNA: TGTGCTCTTGGACTGGTTCAACTGCAGAGGATGAGCACCGATAAACTCATCTTT. It specifies CALGLVQLQRMSTDKLIF.

This clone was counted a single time. The genes are TRDV1 and TRDJ1; the match to TRDD2 covers 7 bases. V dropped 2 bases and J dropped 2; count of bases not matched to a gene: 11. CDR1 is TSWWSYY, CDR2 QGS, per germline. The CDR3 sequence is 17 residues long. The CDR3 reads CALGEFLPDGETDKLIF. The DNA for the CDR3 is TGTGCTCTTGGGGAATTCCTACCCGATGGGGAGACCGATAAACTCATCTTT.

On this clone itself: At one boundary the junction diverges from the germline segment, which might be a read error. The chain couples TRDV1 to TRDJ1; 11 bases fit TRDD3. This CDR3 has 24 residues. Germline V gives CDR1 TSWWSYY, CDR2 QGS. For the CDR3, the DNA is TGTGCTCCTGGGGAACTAGATGCTCTCTACTGGGGGATATCATTCCCCATTTGCACCGATAAACTCATCTTT. Translating gives CAPGELDALYWGISFPICTDKLIF.

This chain connects TRDV1 to TRDJ1, with 8 bases aligning to TRDD3. CDR1 is TSWWSYY and CDR2 is QGS in the germline V gene. J lost 0 bases, V lost 0 bases, and 18 bases had no gene match. CDR3 length: 21 residues. CDR3 bases: TGTGCTCTTGGGGAACTGGCGGTCCTCCAACTGGGGGCTCCGTACACCGATAAACTCATCTTT. Translating gives CALGELAVLQLGAPYTDKLIF.

Turning to this clone: This may be a read error: a much more frequent sequence differs by one nucleotide. This chain links TRDV1 with TRDJ1; 10 bases match TRDD3. The CDR3 has 23 residues. Germline CDR1 TSWWSYY, CDR2 QGS. Here the CDR3 reads CALGSGPGSYPDWGMRNTDKRIF. In nucleotides, the CDR3 is TGTGCTCTTGGGTCCGGACCCGGAAGCTACCCCGACTGGGGGATGAGGAACACCGATAAACGCATCTTT.

The chain employs TRDV1 and TRDJ1; perhaps TRDD2 as D (6 bases). This CDR3 spans 23 amino acids. Germline assignment: CDR1 TSWWSYY and CDR2 QGS. Trimming shortened V by 0 bases and J by 0 bases, and 32 bases separated the two germline ends. The CDR3 reads CALGELRFLGSRWLHSYTDKLIF. The CDR3, as DNA: TGTGCTCTTGGGGAACTAAGATTCCTAGGTAGTAGATGGTTACACTCTTACACCGATAAACTCATCTTT.

Notes on this clone: Other DNA sequences in this specimen translate into the identical CDR3. The J gene is TRDJ1, the V gene TRDV1; TRDD3 matches 7 bases. After removal of 2 bases from V and 8 bases from J, the junction contained 20 bases not matched to a gene. This CDR3 region has 18 residues. Germline assignment: CDR1 TSWWSYY and CDR2 QGS. The CDR3 DNA sequence: TGTGCTCTTGGGGAAACAGACCTGCCTTTCAGGATACGGAAGAAACTCATCTTT. As protein: CALGETDLPFRIRKKLIF.

V usage is TRDV1 and J usage is TRDJ1, with TRDD3 matching 8 bases. Trimming cost V 0 bases and J 1 base; bases outside gene matches: 16. CDR3 size: 20 residues. The germline V gene has CDR1 TSWWSYY and CDR2 QGS. The CDR3 region has the DNA TGTGCTCTTGGGGAACTAAACGGATTGGCCCACTGGGGGCCCACCGATAAACTCATCTTT. It is translated as CALGELNGLAHWGPTDKLIF.

The sample holds a few counts of this clone. The rearrangement links TRDV1 to TRDJ1; TRDD3 agrees at 8 bases. Per germline, CDR1 TSWWSYY and CDR2 QGS. The V segment lost 1 base and the J segment 9 bases; nucleotides outside the gene matches: 13. This CDR3 is 16 amino acids long. DNA for the CDR3: TGTGCTCTTGGGGAACCCCTACGGTCGGGGGGGATAGAACTCATCTTT. The encoded protein is CALGEPLRSGGIELIF.

This chain joins TRDV1 and TRDJ1, with D possibly being TRDD2 (8 bases). Germline V gene data show CDR1 as TSWWSYY and CDR2 as QGS. The V end was cut by 5 bases, the J end by 0 bases, with 37 bases between. The CDR3 is 23 amino acids. The CDR3 loop reads CALGSEKASYSGGQPPYTDKLIF. CDR3 bases: TGTGCTCTTGGGTCAGAGAAGGCTTCCTACTCTGGGGGTCAACCCCCGTACACCGATAAACTCATCTTT.

By share, this clone ranks as medium-sized. The V and J genes are TRDV1 and TRDJ1; D perhaps matches TRDD3 (5 bases). CDR3 length: 19 amino acids. Germline V gene sequence: CDR1 TSWWSYY, CDR2 QGS. The germline V and J ends were trimmed by 4 bases and 1 base, with 25 bases remaining between them. The CDR3 sequence is CALGADRTNRNWGTDKLIF. DNA for the CDR3: TGTGCTCTTGGGGCAGACCGAACAAACAGGAATTGGGGCACCGATAAACTCATCTTT.

Regarding this clone: This may stem from a read error, because a much larger clone lies one nucleotide away. This sample includes further DNA sequences coding for the same CDR3. This chain joins TRDV1 and TRDJ1; 9 bases fit TRDD3. Per the germline V gene, CDR1 is TSWWSYY and CDR2 is QGS. This CDR3 comprises 22 residues. This CDR3 is CALGTGGGKDGEGGYKTDKLIF. CDR3 nucleotide sequence: TGTGCACTTGGGACTGGAGGAGGGAAGGACGGGGAAGGGGGATACAAAACCGATAAACTCATCTTT.

The chain couples TRDV1 to TRDJ4; TRDD3 agrees at 10 bases. V lost 7 bases to trimming and J lost 1 base; unmatched junction nucleotides: 21. The CDR3 has 19 amino acids. Germline V lookup: CDR1 TSWWSYY, CDR2 QGS. The CDR3 loop reads CALAQIPPFPPGGYRPLIF. The CDR3 nucleotides are TGTGCTCTTGCCCAAATCCCACCCTTCCCTCCTGGGGGATACAGACCCCTGATCTTT.

V and J are TRDV1 and TRDJ1; 7 nucleotides align to TRDD3. Losses at the gene ends were 5 bases for V and 0 bases for J; bases not matched to a gene: 18. Germline V lookup: CDR1 TSWWSYY, CDR2 QGS. The length of the CDR3 is 19 residues. The CDR3 is CALGHRYSGILWYTDKLIF. The CDR3 DNA sequence: TGTGCTCTTGGGCATCGATACTCAGGGATACTGTGGTACACCGATAAACTCATCTTT.

This clone is categorized as medium-sized. V and J are TRDV1 and TRDJ1; 12 positions agree with TRDD3. Germline-derived CDR1 and CDR2 are TSWWSYY and QGS. CDR3 length: 21 amino acids. The junction had 19 bases not matched to a gene; V was cut back by 2 bases and J by 3 bases. In DNA form, the CDR3 reads TGTGCTCTTGGGGAAGTCTATTTGTCTGGGGGATACGTTTATAAGGCCGATAAACTCATCTTT. Its translation: CALGEVYLSGGYVYKADKLIF.

This clone is labeled medium-sized. The chain has TRDV1 and TRDJ1; possibly TRDD3 for D (7 bases). CDR3 length equals 24 residues. Germline V CDR1 and CDR2: TSWWSYY, QGS. Trimming cost V 2 bases and J 0 bases, with 37 bases left between them. CDR3 DNA sequence: TGTGCTCTTGGGGAAGAGTCCACGGCATCCTACAAAGTACTGGGGTTCAGCTACACCGATAAACTCATCTTT. Translating it yields CALGEESTASYKVLGFSYTDKLIF.

The chain uses TRDV1 and TRDJ2; 9 bases map to TRDD3. The junction had 16 bases not matched to a gene; V was cut back by 2 bases and J by 6 bases. Germline V CDR1 and CDR2: TSWWSYY, QGS. This CDR3 spans 19 amino acids. The CDR3 region has the DNA TGTGCTCTTGGGGAATTAGAACTCGGCTGGGGGATTTCGCCAGCACAACTCTTCTTT. This sequence encodes CALGELELGWGISPAQLFF.

The gene calls are TRDV1 and TRDJ1; the match to TRDD3 covers 13 bases. Germline CDR1 TSWWSYY, CDR2 QGS. The V and J ends lost 0 bases and 3 bases, in that order; junction bases with no gene match: 28. The CDR3 runs to 25 residues. CDR3 protein: CALGELRVPWVYPYATGGYADKLIF. The CDR3 region has the DNA TGTGCTCTTGGGGAACTGAGGGTTCCTTGGGTTTACCCCTACGCTACTGGGGGATACGCCGATAAACTCATCTTT.

This clone showed up just a few times. This chain uses TRDV1 with TRDJ3; TRDD3 might be the D (5 bases). The CDR3 sequence is 14 residues long. CDR1 TSWWSYY and CDR2 QGS come from the germline V gene. Trimming took off 5 bases at V and 9 bases at J, with 11 bases between the two ends. CDR3 DNA sequence: TGTGCTCTTGGGACGGGGGGCCCCACCCGACAGATGTTTTTC. It codes for CALGTGGPTRQMFF.

This chain connects TRDV1 to TRDJ1; 8 bases fit TRDD3. V gave up 1 base and J gave up 0 bases; unmatched junction bases: 7. The CDR3 contains 17 residues. The V gene's germline CDR1 is TSWWSYY and CDR2 QGS. In nucleotides, the CDR3 is TGTGCTCTTGGGGAACAGGGATACGCAGGGTACACCGATAAACTCATCTTT. Its translation: CALGEQGYAGYTDKLIF.

By proportion, this clone is medium-sized. The rearrangement uses TRDV1 and TRDJ1; TRDD3 matches at 10 bases. The CDR3 runs 23 residues. CDR1 TSWWSYY and CDR2 QGS come from the germline V gene. Trimming took 5 bases from V and 0 from J; bases not matched to a gene: 27. The CDR3 DNA reads as TGTGCTCTTGGGCCCCCAAACCCCTCTAAGAACGTACTGGGGGATTTGTACACCGATAAACTCATCTTT. Translating gives CALGPPNPSKNVLGDLYTDKLIF.

The V and J genes are TRDV1 and TRDJ1, with TRDD3 matching 10 bases. The CDR3 covers 23 residues. The germline V gene encodes CDR1 TSWWSYY and CDR2 QGS. Trimming took 4 bases from V and 3 from J; bases not matched to a gene: 29. This CDR3 is CALGGPSPLLGDVRRRRPDKLIF. CDR3 nucleotides: TGTGCTCTTGGGGGGCCTTCCCCCTTACTGGGGGATGTCAGGAGAAGGAGGCCCGATAAACTCATCTTT.

This clone appeared once. V gene TRDV1 combines with J gene TRDJ1, with D possibly TRDD2 on 8 matching bases. In germline, CDR1 is TSWWSYY, CDR2 QGS. CDR3 length equals 22 residues. Trimming left V 0 bases short and J 1 base short, with 30 bases between. CDR3 protein: CALGELGASYEGVGGPTDKLIF. As DNA, the CDR3 is TGTGCTCTTGGGGAACTAGGTGCTTCCTACGAGGGGGTTGGGGGACCCACCGATAAACTCATCTTT.

This rearrangement joins TRDV1 to TRDJ1, with 9 bases that match TRDD2. CDR1 and CDR2 from the germline V gene are TSWWSYY and QGS. Losses at the gene ends were 0 bases for V and 0 bases for J; bases not matched to a gene: 26. This CDR3 is built from 24 residues. CDR3 nucleotide sequence: TGTGCTCTTGGGGAACTTACCTTCCTACGAATTAGGGGGTCACCGCATACGTACACCGATAAACTCATCTTT. As protein: CALGELTFLRIRGSPHTYTDKLIF.

The chain joins TRDV1 to TRDJ1, with D tentatively TRDD2 (5 bases). This CDR3 region has 23 residues. V was trimmed by 1 base and J by 2 bases, leaving 35 bases between them. In germline, CDR1 is TSWWSYY, CDR2 QGS. In DNA form, the CDR3 reads TGTGCTCTTGGGGAACGGGGTCCGGGCCCGAACCTACGTATGATCCCTCAAACCGATAAACTCATCTTT. This encodes CALGERGPGPNLRMIPQTDKLIF.